Listed here are 21 T cell receptor beta chains from one sample, sequenced in a study of shared clonotypes between healthy human individuals. Sequencing was performed with immunoSEQ multiplex PCR; in TCRdb, only in-frame clones are kept and a portion is missing. This sample yields around 340,000 clones, of which over 70% are seen a single time; about 9.4% belongs to the top ten. The material sequenced was memory CD4+ T cells sorted from blood. Noted subset: CD45RA-negative fraction. The source is a young man in good health.

This clone was seen more than once but under ten times. The rearrangement links TRBV9 to TRBJ2-3; tentatively, D is TRBD2 (5 bases). V shed 4 bases and J shed 2 bases, with 11 bases lying between them. The germline gives CDR1 SGDLS, CDR2 YYNGEE. There are 14 residues in the CDR3. The CDR3 DNA follows: TGTGCCAGCAGCCCCTCGACTACCACAGATACGCAGTATTTT. Translated: CASSPSTTTDTQYF.

This clone was found a few times. The rearrangement links TRBV7-2 to TRBJ2-1, with 9 bases matching TRBD1. The V segment lost 5 bases and the J segment 12 bases; nucleotides outside the gene matches: 8. The CDR3 totals 13 residues. Germline values: CDR1 SGHTA, CDR2 FQGNSA. CDR3: CASSPQGQGRQFF. The CDR3 nucleotides are TGTGCCAGCAGCCCTCAAGGACAGGGGCGGCAGTTCTTC.

The chain employs TRBV12-5 and TRBJ2-7; D might be TRBD1 or TRBD2, each matching 5 bases. Trimming removed 2 bases at V and 7 bases at J, with 21 bases between. Germline V lookup: CDR1 LGHNT, CDR2 FRNRAP. This CDR3 spans 16 amino acids. The CDR3 DNA sequence: TGTGCTAGTGGTTTGTTTCTCGAGGGGTGGGGCGGTGAGCAGTACTTC. It codes for CASGLFLEGWGGEQYF.

This clone came up once. The chain recombines TRBV19 with TRBJ2-1; the match to TRBD2 covers 7 bases. CDR1 and CDR2 (germline): LNHDA, SQIVND (reference sequence). The CDR3 runs 14 residues. V shed 10 bases, J shed 4 bases, and the junction held 10 bases outside the gene matches. The CDR3 coding sequence is TGTGCCACCTCCCTACCGGGACTATACAATGAGCAGTTCTTC. This translates into CATSLPGLYNEQFF.

V gene TRBV7-9 combines with J gene TRBJ2-6; no reliable D call. CDR1 SEHNR and CDR2 FQNEAQ come from the germline V gene (reference sequence). Trimming left V 8 bases short and J 6 bases short, with 11 bases between. CDR3 size: 13 residues. The DNA for the CDR3 is TGTGCCAGCTCCCCGCTGCAGGCCAACGTCCTGACTTTC. It codes for CASSPLQANVLTF. Full variable domain (missing parts from reference TRBV7-9 and TRBJ2-6): DTGVSQNPRHKITKRGQNVTFRCDPISEHNRLYWYRQTLGQGPEFLTYFQNEAQLEKSRLLSDRFSAERPKGSFSTLEIQRTEQGDSAMYLCASSPLQANVLTFGAGSRLTVL.

This clone has only a few counts. The rearrangement links TRBV15 to TRBJ2-2; no clear D gene. V lost 0 bases to trimming and J lost 0 bases, with 8 bases between them. Germline V CDR1 and CDR2: LNHNV, YYDKDF (reference sequence). The CDR3 extends over 16 amino acids. The CDR3 DNA reads as TGTGCCACCAGCAGAGACGTCTCCTCGAACACCGGGGAGCTGTTTTTT. Protein: CATSRDVSSNTGELFF.

V is TRBV29-1 and J is TRBJ1-5, with D maybe TRBD1 (5 bases). This CDR3 is 12 amino acids long. With 4 bases removed from V and 8 bases from J, the gap between germline ends came to 12 bases. Germline CDR1 reads SQVTM; CDR2 reads ANQGSEA. This chain's CDR3 is CSVGRLGEPQHF. The CDR3 coding sequence is TGCAGCGTTGGGCGTCTGGGGGAGCCCCAGCATTTT.

The chain links TRBV7-9 to TRBJ2-3, with D possibly being TRBD1 (7 bases). V lost 5 bases to trimming and J lost 0 bases, with 12 bases between them. CDR3 length: 15 amino acids. Per germline, CDR1 SEHNR and CDR2 FQNEAQ (reference sequence). Here the CDR3 reads CASSHRGLSTDTQYF. The CDR3 DNA is TGTGCCAGCAGCCACAGGGGACTTAGCACAGATACGCAGTATTTT.

The V and J genes are TRBV28 and TRBJ1-1, with D perhaps TRBD1 (5 bases). The V gene lost 7 bases and the J gene lost 2 bases, with 11 bases spanning the gap. CDR1 is MDHEN, CDR2 SYDVKM, per germline. The CDR3 has 13 amino acids. The DNA for the CDR3 is TGTGCCAGCAATCCGGGGCGAAACACTGAAGCTTTCTTT. Its translation is CASNPGRNTEAFF.

The chain has TRBV11-2 and TRBJ2-3, with 9 bases identical to TRBD1. This CDR3 has 15 amino acids. Trimming at V came to 5 bases and at J to 4 bases, leaving 7 bases not matched to a gene. Germline CDR1 is SGHAT and CDR2 is FQNNGV. This CDR3 reads CASSPQGAYSDTQYF. CDR3 nucleotides: TGTGCCAGCAGCCCACAGGGGGCTTATTCAGATACGCAGTATTTT.

This clone has a count of ten or more. The chain combines TRBV7-8 with TRBJ2-7, with TRBD1 matching 7 bases. This CDR3 has 17 amino acids. J lost 0 bases, V lost 5 bases, and 13 bases had no gene match. Germline-derived CDR1 and CDR2 are SGHVS and FQNEAQ. The CDR3 DNA follows: TGTGCCAGCAGCGCCCTTCCGGGGCGGACAGGCTCCTACGAGCAGTACTTC. Protein sequence: CASSALPGRTGSYEQYF.

The chain is built from TRBV4-2 and TRBJ1-4; possibly TRBD1 for D (5 bases). The CDR3 contains 14 residues. The V end was cut by 0 bases, the J end by 6 bases, with 8 bases between. Germline CDR1 reads LGHNA; CDR2 reads YNFKEQ. CDR3 nucleotides: TGTGCCAGCAGCCAAGACAGGGTTGATGAAAAACTGTTTTTT. Translation: CASSQDRVDEKLFF.

V usage is TRBV2 and J usage is TRBJ2-3; D assignment may be TRBD1 or TRBD2 (5 bases each). The CDR3 is 15 amino acids. In germline, CDR1 is SNHLY, CDR2 FYNNEI. V lost 4 bases and J lost 3, with 14 bases in between. CDR3 coding DNA: TGTGCCAGCAGTGGTGGTCCGAGGGGTACAGATACGCAGTATTTT. Translating it yields CASSGGPRGTDTQYF.

This chain links TRBV18 with TRBJ1-1; maybe TRBD1 (5 bases). The germline gives CDR1 KGHSH, CDR2 LQKENI. CDR3 length: 12 amino acids. With 6 bases removed from V and 3 bases from J, the gap between germline ends came to 8 bases. CDR3 sequence: CASSKGYTEAFF. DNA of the CDR3: TGTGCCAGCTCCAAGGGGTACACTGAAGCTTTCTTT.

V and J are TRBV19 and TRBJ1-2; TRBD1 might be the D (6 bases). The ends were cut back, 5 bases at V and 7 bases at J, with 14 bases in the middle. The germline V gene encodes CDR1 LNHDA and CDR2 SQIVND (reference sequence). The CDR3 covers 13 residues. The CDR3 here is CASSLGASVGYTF. CDR3 nucleotides: TGTGCCAGTAGTCTGGGGGCCAGTGTTGGCTACACCTTC.

The chain has TRBV4-3 and TRBJ2-1; TRBD2 matches at 12 bases. V shed 4 bases, J shed 5 bases, and the junction held 6 bases outside the gene matches. Germline CDR1 and CDR2: LGHNA and YSLEER. The CDR3 is 16 residues long. The CDR3, as DNA: TGCGCCAGCAGCCCTAGCGGGAGGGCCTACAACAATGAGCAGTTCTTC. Protein product: CASSPSGRAYNNEQFF.

This clone appeared a single time. This chain joins TRBV11-2 and TRBJ2-1, with 10 bases lining up with TRBD2. The V segment lost 0 bases and the J segment 5 bases; nucleotides outside the gene matches: 1. Germline CDR1 reads SGHAT; CDR2 reads FQNNGV. The CDR3 extends over 15 amino acids. This CDR3 is CASSLEAGGNNEQFF. In DNA form, the CDR3 reads TGTGCCAGCAGCTTAGAAGCGGGAGGGAACAATGAGCAGTTCTTC.

In its sample, this clone was seen a few times. The genes are TRBV5-1 and TRBJ2-5; the match to TRBD2 covers 8 bases. After removal of 4 bases from V and 4 bases from J, the junction contained 9 bases not matched to a gene. CDR3 size: 15 residues. CDR1 and CDR2 from the germline V gene are SGHRS and YFSETQ. As DNA, the CDR3 is TGCGCCAGCAGCGGCGGGGGGAGCCCTGGAGAGACCCAGTACTTC. It is translated as CASSGGGSPGETQYF.

The V gene is TRBV19, the J gene TRBJ1-1; D ambiguous. The CDR3 contains 14 residues. Per germline, CDR1 LNHDA and CDR2 SQIVND (reference sequence). Deletions cut 7 bases from V and 0 bases from J, with 12 bases between. The CDR3 loop is CASKVYFMNTEAFF. The CDR3 nucleotides are TGTGCCAGTAAAGTGTATTTCATGAACACTGAAGCTTTCTTT.

The rearrangement joins TRBV27 to TRBJ1-1; 9 bases align to TRBD1. The CDR3 totals 15 residues. Trimming removed 2 bases from V and 5 bases from J; junction bases left unmatched: 6. Germline CDR1 reads MNHEY; CDR2 reads SMNVEV (reference sequence). This chain's CDR3 is CASSLEWTGETEAFF. In nucleotides, the CDR3 is TGTGCCAGCAGTTTAGAATGGACAGGGGAGACTGAAGCTTTCTTT.

The chain joins TRBV29-1 to TRBJ2-2; D is perhaps TRBD1 (5 bases). Looked up from germline, CDR1 is SQVTM and CDR2 is ANQGSEA. The CDR3 has 13 amino acids. Trimming removed 6 bases from V and 1 base from J, with 9 bases in between. The CDR3: CSVRTGNTGELFF. DNA for the CDR3: TGCAGCGTCCGAACAGGGAACACCGGGGAGCTGTTTTTT.